Below, 10 T cell receptor beta chains from the same sample are listed, as sequenced in a study of T cell responses to AZD1222 COVID-19 vaccine. Measured with immunoSEQ multiplex PCR; TCRdb has only the in-frame clones, and not every one. The table has 150,000 to 200,000 clones, roughly 90% seen once. The sample consisted of peripheral blood, taken 28 days after the second AZD1222 dose. These receptors were obtained from an adult who received the AZD1222 COVID-19 vaccine.

The chain employs TRBV30 and TRBJ1-5; D not certain. Deletions cut 2 bases from V and 1 base from J, with 12 bases between. This CDR3 contains 15 residues. CDR1 is GTSNPN, CDR2 SVGIG, per germline (reference sequence). The CDR3 reads CAWSYGQASNQPQHF. CDR3 DNA: TGTGCCTGGAGTTACGGGCAGGCGAGCAATCAGCCCCAGCATTTT.

The chain recombines TRBV7-3 with TRBJ2-3; 8 bases agree with TRBD2. V lost 4 bases to trimming and J lost 11 bases; unmatched junction nucleotides: 11. The CDR3 has 14 residues. Per germline, CDR1 SGHTA and CDR2 FQGTGA. The CDR3 nucleotides read TGTGCCAGCAGCTCCGCTGGCGGGGGGTCTGAGCAGTATTTT. This sequence encodes CASSSAGGGSEQYF.

The rearrangement links TRBV5-4 to TRBJ1-1, with D maybe TRBD1 (5 bases). Trimming pared 4 bases from V and 6 bases from J, leaving 13 bases between. Per the germline V gene, CDR1 is SGHNT and CDR2 is YYREEE (reference sequence). CDR3 size: 13 residues. This CDR3 reads CASSREGTPEAFF. The DNA for the CDR3 is TGTGCCAGCAGCCGAGAGGGGACCCCTGAAGCTTTCTTT.

The J gene is TRBJ2-7, the V gene TRBV10-2; D possibly corresponds to TRBD2 (5 bases). The V gene lost 2 bases and the J gene lost 7 bases, with 18 bases spanning the gap. CDR1 is WSHSY, CDR2 SAAADI, per germline. This CDR3 spans 15 amino acids. The CDR3 DNA reads TGCGCCAGCAGTGAGGAGGGTTCGGTCGTTGATGAGCAGTACTTC. It specifies CASSEEGSVVDEQYF.

This chain links TRBV12-3 or TRBV12-4 with TRBJ1-1, with D uncertain. The V end lost 6 bases, the J end lost 2 bases, and 7 bases lay between the germline ends. The CDR3 runs to 12 residues. The CDR3 DNA reads TGTGCCAGCAGCCGGACCAACACTGAAGCTTTCTTT. This encodes CASSRTNTEAFF.

The J gene is TRBJ2-7, the V gene TRBV10-3; D is perhaps TRBD2 (6 bases). Trimming pared 2 bases from V and 0 bases from J, leaving 14 bases between. The CDR3 length is 16 residues. CDR1 and CDR2 from the germline V gene are ENHRY and SYGVKD. The CDR3 region has the DNA TGTGCCATCAGTGAGGGCGGGACTTCGGGCTCCTACGAGCAGTACTTC. This sequence encodes CAISEGGTSGSYEQYF.

The chain is built from TRBV7-2 and TRBJ2-4; D perhaps matches TRBD1 (5 bases). The germline gives CDR1 SGHTA, CDR2 FQGNSA. Trimming shortened V by 1 base and J by 3 bases, and 13 bases separated the two germline ends. CDR3 length: 16 residues. In nucleotides, the CDR3 is TGTGCCAGCAGCTTAGATGTGAAGGGGTACAAAAACATTCAGTACTTC. Protein sequence: CASSLDVKGYKNIQYF.

This clone was observed a few times. The rearrangement uses TRBV20-1 and TRBJ1-5, with TRBD1 matching over 10 bases. CDR1 is DFQATT, CDR2 SNEGSKA, per germline (reference sequence). This CDR3 is 18 amino acids long. V trimming: 3 bases; J trimming: 2 bases; junction bases outside the gene matches: 13. Here the CDR3 DNA reads TGCAGTGCTAGTCTTTTGACAGGGGGCCGTTTGGGCAATCAGCCCCAGCATTTT. Its protein is CSASLLTGGRLGNQPQHF.

The chain combines TRBV12-3 or TRBV12-4 with TRBJ2-3, with 8 bases that match TRBD2. V was pared by 5 bases and J by 6 bases, with 4 bases of the junction left unmatched. The CDR3 is 13 amino acids. The CDR3 loop is CASSRGGRDTQYF. In DNA form, the CDR3 reads TGTGCCAGCAGTCGGGGGGGCCGGGATACGCAGTATTTT.

The V gene is TRBV10-2, the J gene TRBJ2-1, with TRBD2 matching 7 bases. The CDR3 is made up of 13 amino acids. Germline assignment: CDR1 WSHSY and CDR2 SAAADI. V lost 7 bases and J lost 2; bases outside the gene matches: 2. The CDR3 here is CASKGLTYNEQFF. The CDR3 DNA follows: TGCGCCAGCAAGGGACTAACCTACAATGAGCAGTTCTTC.